Presented here are 20 T cell receptor beta chains from one specimen sequenced in a study of cytomegalovirus exposure and HLA in healthy donors. Assay used: immunoSEQ multiplex PCR; TCRdb lists only in-frame clones, some missing. The sample comprises 130,000 to 150,000 clones, 86% of which are singletons, and 2.9% rests with the top ten. The sample consisted of PBMCs. The receptors were gathered from a man aged 18 to 35 in good health and CMV-seronegative.

The gene calls are TRBV7-8 and TRBJ1-4; possibly TRBD1 for D (5 bases). CDR1 SGHVS and CDR2 FQNEAQ come from the germline V gene. CDR3 length: 17 residues. V was trimmed by 4 bases and J by 2 bases, leaving 17 bases between them. The CDR3 here is CASSSRAGSSTNEKLFF. The CDR3 DNA reads TGTGCCAGCAGCTCCAGAGCAGGGTCTTCGACTAATGAAAAACTGTTTTTT.

CDR3 sequence reads: CSVEGRGEGYGYTF. The CDR3 DNA reads TGCAGCGTTGAAGGCCGGGGGGAGGGCTATGGCTACACCTTC. The chain joins TRBV29-1 to TRBJ1-2; perhaps TRBD1 as D (5 bases). Trimming left V 1 base short and J 4 bases short, with 13 bases between. The CDR3 is made up of 14 amino acids. Germline V CDR1 and CDR2: SQVTM, ANQGSEA.

The rearrangement uses TRBV18 and TRBJ1-5; D unresolved. The CDR3 extends over 15 amino acids. Trimming cost V 6 bases and J 0 bases, with 12 bases left between them. Germline lookup yields CDR1 KGHSH and CDR2 LQKENI. For the CDR3, the DNA is TGTGCCAGCTCCCAAACAGAAAATAGCAATCAGCCCCAGCATTTT. Translation gives CASSQTENSNQPQHF.

This chain uses TRBV6-6 with TRBJ1-1, with 11 bases that match TRBD1. The CDR3 sequence is 13 residues long. The junction had 6 bases not matched to a gene; V was cut back by 5 bases and J by 10 bases. CDR1 MNHNY and CDR2 SVGAGI come from the germline V gene (reference sequence). As DNA, the CDR3 is TGTGCCAGCAGTGACTGGACAGGGGGCCGAGCTTTCTTT. Translated: CASSDWTGGRAFF.

In this sample, this clone turned up a few times. The CDR3 here is CASRQLQGEGTEAFF. DNA of the CDR3: TGTGCCAGCAGGCAACTACAGGGAGAGGGAACTGAAGCTTTCTTT. The rearrangement joins TRBV7-6 to TRBJ1-1; perhaps TRBD1 as D (6 bases). The CDR3 consists of 15 residues. Germline V gene lookup returns CDR1 SGHVS and CDR2 FNYEAQ. The V end lost 6 bases, the J end lost 5 bases, and 19 bases lay between the germline ends.

The chain uses TRBV28 and TRBJ2-3; TRBD1 might be the D (7 bases). With 3 bases removed from V and 2 bases from J, the gap between germline ends came to 18 bases. Looked up from germline, CDR1 is MDHEN and CDR2 is SYDVKM. This CDR3 region has 17 residues. Written as DNA, the CDR3 is TGTGCCAGCAGTTTGTTGTGGCAGGGGGGAGACACAGATACGCAGTATTTT. It yields the protein CASSLLWQGGDTDTQYF.

This clone was seen at least ten times. The chain joins TRBV6-5 to TRBJ2-7; TRBD1 aligns across 7 bases. This CDR3 has 14 amino acids. Per germline, CDR1 MNHEY and CDR2 SVGAGI. V gave up 4 bases and J gave up 0 bases; unmatched junction bases: 3. CDR3 sequence: CASSWDSSSYEQYF. Written as DNA, the CDR3 is TGTGCCAGCAGTTGGGACAGTAGCTCCTACGAGCAGTACTTC.

The chain employs TRBV5-5 and TRBJ1-5; maybe TRBD1 (5 bases). Per the germline V gene, CDR1 is SGHKS and CDR2 is YYEKEE (reference sequence). V was shortened by 0 bases and J by 4 bases, with 20 bases between the two germline ends. The CDR3 is 18 amino acids. In nucleotides, the CDR3 is TGTGCCAGCAGCTTGGATAGGTATGCGGGGCTTGGAAATCAGCCCCAGCATTTT. Translation gives CASSLDRYAGLGNQPQHF.

This sequence joins TRBV27 and TRBJ2-7; D is uncertain. Germline-derived CDR1 and CDR2 are MNHEY and SMNVEV (reference sequence). CDR3 length equals 14 residues. Trimming took 0 bases from V and 2 from J, leaving 8 bases between them. CDR3: CASSLSAAAYEQYF. CDR3 DNA sequence: TGTGCCAGCAGTTTATCTGCGGCGGCCTACGAGCAGTACTTC.

V is TRBV12-5 and J is TRBJ2-7, with 7 positions matching TRBD1. V lost 2 bases, J lost 3 bases, and 10 bases stayed unmatched. This CDR3 comprises 16 residues. The germline gives CDR1 LGHNT, CDR2 FRNRAP. The CDR3 DNA follows: TGTGCTAGTGGTTTGCCCCCGGGACAGTCGCTCTACGAGCAGTACTTC. Translated, it gives CASGLPPGQSLYEQYF.

The chain uses TRBV7-8 and TRBJ1-5, with a tentative D call TRBD1 (6 bases). Per germline, CDR1 SGHVS and CDR2 FQNEAQ. The CDR3 extends over 15 amino acids. V lost 5 bases and J lost 5, with 16 bases in between. The CDR3 nucleotides are TGTGCCAGCAGCCCAGGGGTGGCAGGGTATCAGCCCCAGCATTTT. Translated: CASSPGVAGYQPQHF.

The chain has TRBV5-1 and TRBJ2-1; TRBD2 agrees at 8 bases. With V trimmed by 5 bases and J by 9 bases, 4 bases remained unmatched. CDR1 is SGHRS, CDR2 YFSETQ, per germline. This CDR3 spans 12 amino acids. The CDR3 protein is CASRGGGREQFF. CDR3 DNA sequence: TGCGCCAGCAGGGGCGGGGGGCGTGAGCAGTTCTTC.

The chain combines TRBV4-3 with TRBJ2-7; D perhaps matches TRBD2 (6 bases). The germline V and J ends were trimmed by 0 bases and 6 bases, with 12 bases remaining between them. The CDR3 spans 14 residues. Germline loops: CDR1 LGHNA, CDR2 YSLEER. The CDR3 DNA is TGCGCCAGCAGCCAAGAATCGGGGGTAGCCGAGCAGTACTTC. This sequence encodes CASSQESGVAEQYF.

The CDR3 loop reads CASSLVLAEYNEQFF. In nucleotides, the CDR3 is TGTGCCAGCAGCTTAGTACTAGCGGAGTACAATGAGCAGTTCTTC. The chain carries TRBV13 and TRBJ2-1; 8 bases fit TRBD2. V lost 1 base, J lost 4 bases, and 3 bases stayed unmatched. The CDR3 extends over 15 amino acids. Germline V lookup: CDR1 PRHDT, CDR2 FYEKMQ (reference sequence). Full variable domain (remainder filled in from reference TRBV13 and TRBJ2-1): AAGVIQSPRHLIKEKRETATLKCYPIPRHDTVYWYQQGPGQDPQFLISFYEKMQSDKGSIPDRFSAQQFSDYHSELNMSSLELGDSALYFCASSLVLAEYNEQFFGPGTRLTVL.

The V gene is TRBV5-8, the J gene TRBJ2-3, with a possible D match to TRBD2 (5 bases). The germline gives CDR1 SGHTS, CDR2 YDEGEE. Deletions cut 2 bases from V and 0 bases from J, with 10 bases between. The CDR3 has 15 amino acids. CDR3 residues: CASSLAELSTDTQYF. Here the CDR3 DNA reads TGTGCCAGCAGCTTAGCGGAATTGAGCACAGATACGCAGTATTTT.

This CDR3 is CASSAAGPKKGKLFF. The CDR3 DNA reads TGTGCCAGCAGCGCCGCGGGACCCAAAAAGGGAAAACTGTTTTTT. The chain combines TRBV5-4 with TRBJ1-4; D perhaps matches TRBD1 (5 bases). This CDR3 comprises 15 residues. Looked up from germline, CDR1 is SGHNT and CDR2 is YYREEE (reference sequence). Trimming removed 4 bases at V and 10 bases at J, with 20 bases between.

The chain couples TRBV25-1 to TRBJ2-5, with TRBD1 as a possible D gene (6 bases). Looked up from germline, CDR1 is MGHDK and CDR2 is SYGVNS. The ends were cut back, 5 bases at V and 1 base at J, with 14 bases in the middle. This CDR3 has 15 residues. The CDR3 DNA is TGTGCCAGCAGTCGAACCAGACAGGCCCAAGAGACCCAGTACTTC. Protein product: CASSRTRQAQETQYF.

The DNA of the CDR3 is TGCAGCGTCCTGAACAGGGGGAGCTATGGCTACACCTTC. Translating it yields CSVLNRGSYGYTF. This chain joins TRBV29-1 and TRBJ1-2, with TRBD1 identical over 8 bases. In germline, CDR1 is SQVTM, CDR2 ANQGSEA. The CDR3 covers 13 residues. Unmatched junction bases numbered 7, after V lost 6 bases and J lost 4 bases.

This clone was found once. In DNA form, the CDR3 reads TGTGCCAGCAGTCCGACTAGCGGGACCAACTACGAGCAGTACTTC. This sequence encodes CASSPTSGTNYEQYF. The gene calls are TRBV28 and TRBJ2-7; 11 bases match TRBD2. The J segment lost 3 bases and the V segment lost 5 bases, leaving 6 bases of the junction unmatched. Germline V lookup: CDR1 MDHEN, CDR2 SYDVKM. The CDR3 is 15 amino acids.

The chain recombines TRBV30 with TRBJ2-6; D may be TRBD1 (5 bases). Germline CDR1 is GTSNPN and CDR2 is SVGIG (reference sequence). Trimming removed 1 base at V and 2 bases at J, with 9 bases between. This CDR3 region has 15 residues. This CDR3 is CAWSAGHPGANVLTF. CDR3 DNA: TGTGCCTGGAGTGCTGGACATCCTGGGGCCAACGTCCTGACTTTC.